The sequence of this TCR beta chain was determined in a study of cytotoxic CD8 clonotypes in ibrutinib-treated CLL. Generated by immunoSEQ multiplex PCR, the TCRdb table keeps only in-frame clones and is missing some. The sample includes fewer than 90,000 clones, approximately 71% of them seen just once. Germline V gene data show CDR1 as SGHRS and CDR2 as YFSETQ. This CDR3 is built from 17 residues. V dropped 0 bases and J dropped 1; count of bases not matched to a gene: 7. This chain uses TRBV5-1 with TRBJ1-1; 9 bases fit TRBD1. The sequences come from PBMCs, collected after 12 months of ibrutinib treatment. This TCR was sampled from a human donor with chronic lymphocytic leukemia. In DNA form, the CDR3 reads TGCGCCAGCAGCTTGGTAGGACAGGGGCGACCGAACACTGAAGCTTTCTTT. Protein sequence: CASSLVGQGRPNTEAFF.